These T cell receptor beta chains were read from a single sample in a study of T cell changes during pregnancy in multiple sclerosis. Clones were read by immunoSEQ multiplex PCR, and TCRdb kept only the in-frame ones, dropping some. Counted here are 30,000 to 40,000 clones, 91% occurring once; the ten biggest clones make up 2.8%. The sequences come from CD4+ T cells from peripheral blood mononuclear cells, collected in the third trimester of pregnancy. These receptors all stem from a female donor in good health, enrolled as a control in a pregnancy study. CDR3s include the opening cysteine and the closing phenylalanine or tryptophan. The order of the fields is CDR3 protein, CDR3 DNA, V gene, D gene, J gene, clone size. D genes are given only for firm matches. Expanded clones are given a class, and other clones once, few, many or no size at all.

CDR3aa: CASSPAGSLGDTQYF
CDR3nt: TGTGCCAGCAGCCCAGCGGGGTCCCTCGGGGATACGCAGTATTTT
v_gene: TRBV11-3
d_gene: TRBD2
j_gene: TRBJ2-3
abundance: .

CDR3aa: CSANSGNTIYF
CDR3nt: TGCAGTGCCAACTCTGGAAACACCATATATTTT
v_gene: TRBV20-1
d_gene: .
j_gene: TRBJ1-3
abundance: .

CDR3aa: CASSRGRGYEQYF
CDR3nt: TGTGCCAGCAGTAGGGGGAGGGGCTACGAGCAGTACTTC
v_gene: TRBV11-2
d_gene: .
j_gene: TRBJ2-7
abundance: .

CDR3aa: CASSKGQRNTDTQYF
CDR3nt: TGCGCCAGCAGCAAGGGCCAGCGGAACACAGATACGCAGTATTTT
v_gene: TRBV4-1
d_gene: .
j_gene: TRBJ2-3
abundance: .

CDR3aa: CASSGLPISMGSYNSPLHF
CDR3nt: TGTGCCAGCAGTGGACTACCGATTTCCATGGGCTCCTATAATTCACCCCTCCACTTT
v_gene: TRBV2
d_gene: .
j_gene: TRBJ1-6
abundance: .

CDR3aa: CASSRQGLATDTQYF
CDR3nt: TGCGCCAGCAGCCGACAGGGACTAGCTACAGATACGCAGTATTTT
v_gene: TRBV4-1
d_gene: TRBD2
j_gene: TRBJ2-3
abundance: .

CDR3aa: CASSPPSQPQHF
CDR3nt: TGTGCCAGCAGTCCCCCTTCCCAGCCCCAGCATTTT
v_gene: TRBV28
d_gene: .
j_gene: TRBJ1-5
abundance: .

CDR3aa: CASSVAGGAGQPQHF
CDR3nt: TGTGCCAGCAGCGTAGCGGGGGGCGCGGGACAGCCCCAGCATTTT
v_gene: TRBV9
d_gene: .
j_gene: TRBJ1-5
abundance: .

CDR3aa: CASSQTGSSGELFF
CDR3nt: TGCGCCAGCAGCCAGACAGGGTCGTCCGGGGAGCTGTTTTTT
v_gene: TRBV4-3
d_gene: TRBD1
j_gene: TRBJ2-2
abundance: .

CDR3aa: CASSLASGANYGYTF
CDR3nt: TGTGCCAGCAGTTTAGCGTCAGGCGCTAACTATGGCTACACCTTC
v_gene: TRBV28
d_gene: .
j_gene: TRBJ1-2
abundance: .

CDR3aa: CASSPLGEGLREQYF
CDR3nt: TGTGCCAGCAGCCCCCTGGGGGAGGGCCTTAGGGAGCAGTACTTC
v_gene: TRBV5-8
d_gene: TRBD2
j_gene: TRBJ2-7
abundance: .

CDR3aa: CASREGASKGYTF
CDR3nt: TGTGCCAGCAGGGAAGGGGCCTCCAAAGGCTACACCTTC
v_gene: TRBV6-1
d_gene: .
j_gene: TRBJ1-2
abundance: .

CDR3aa: CASSGHHEQFF
CDR3nt: TGTGCCAGCAGCGGACACCATGAGCAGTTCTTC
v_gene: TRBV7-2
d_gene: .
j_gene: TRBJ2-1
abundance: .

CDR3aa: CASSLLREGRRTGELFF
CDR3nt: TGTGCCAGCAGCTTACTGCGGGAGGGCCGGAGAACCGGGGAGCTGTTTTTT
v_gene: TRBV11-1
d_gene: TRBD2
j_gene: TRBJ2-2
abundance: once

CDR3aa: CAIRAGMYEQYF
CDR3nt: TGTGCCATCCGGGCCGGGATGTACGAGCAGTACTTC
v_gene: TRBV28
d_gene: .
j_gene: TRBJ2-7
abundance: .

CDR3aa: CASSPLTSGDTDTQYF
CDR3nt: TGTGCCAGCAGCCCCCTGACTAGCGGGGACACAGATACGCAGTATTTT
v_gene: TRBV4-2
d_gene: TRBD2
j_gene: TRBJ2-3
abundance: .

CDR3aa: CASSFGQIYGYTF
CDR3nt: TGTGCCAGCAGTTTTGGGCAGATCTATGGCTACACCTTC
v_gene: TRBV28
d_gene: .
j_gene: TRBJ1-2
abundance: .

CDR3aa: CASGPAGSPLHF
CDR3nt: TGCGCCAGCGGTCCAGCGGGGTCACCCCTCCACTTT
v_gene: TRBV10-1
d_gene: .
j_gene: TRBJ1-6
abundance: .

CDR3aa: CASSSSGTGGYEQYF
CDR3nt: TGCGCCAGCAGCTCATCCGGGACAGGGGGCTACGAGCAGTACTTC
v_gene: TRBV5-1
d_gene: TRBD1
j_gene: TRBJ2-7
abundance: .

CDR3aa: CASSLGRANTGELFF
CDR3nt: TGTGCCAGCAGCTTAGGGCGGGCGAACACCGGGGAGCTGTTTTTT
v_gene: TRBV7-2
d_gene: .
j_gene: TRBJ2-2
abundance: .

CDR3aa: CAWSISGGSYEQYF
CDR3nt: TGTGCCTGGAGCATTTCCGGGGGCTCCTACGAGCAGTACTTC
v_gene: TRBV30
d_gene: .
j_gene: TRBJ2-7
abundance: once

CDR3aa: CASSPNAGTGDSYF
CDR3nt: TGTGCCAGCTCACCTAACGCCGGGACAGGGGACTCGTACTTC
v_gene: TRBV18
d_gene: TRBD1
j_gene: TRBJ2-7
abundance: .

CDR3aa: CASSSGTGGATGELFF
CDR3nt: TGTGCCAGCAGCTCCGGGACAGGTGGAGCCACCGGGGAGCTGTTTTTT
v_gene: TRBV5-4
d_gene: TRBD1
j_gene: TRBJ2-2
abundance: .

CDR3aa: CASSLQDGGTDTQYF
CDR3nt: TGCGCCAGCAGCTTACAGGATGGGGGCACAGATACGCAGTATTTT
v_gene: TRBV5-1
d_gene: .
j_gene: TRBJ2-3
abundance: .

CDR3aa: CASSIMGQTDQPQHF
CDR3nt: TGTGCCAGTAGTATTATGGGCCAAACTGATCAGCCCCAGCATTTT
v_gene: TRBV19
d_gene: .
j_gene: TRBJ1-5
abundance: .

CDR3aa: CSVEGGEKLFF
CDR3nt: TGCAGTGTTGAGGGTGGGGAAAAACTGTTTTTT
v_gene: TRBV20-1
d_gene: .
j_gene: TRBJ1-4
abundance: .